This T cell receptor beta chain was documented in a study of shared clonotypes between healthy human individuals. Data came from immunoSEQ multiplex PCR; TCRdb stores just in-frame clones and leaves some out. The table has about 490,000 clones, more than 65% seen once. General study results and limits: The low donor count limited represented genetic and exposure-history diversity. An anticipated effect of sequencing depth on clonotype sharing among donors was recognized.

This CDR3 spans 13 amino acids. The V and J ends lost 2 bases and 6 bases respectively, with 8 bases between them. Germline V lookup: CDR1 SEHNR, CDR2 FQNEAQ (reference sequence). As to this clone: The antigen is not known.

V and J are TRBV7-9 and TRBJ2-1, with D possibly being TRBD2 (6 bases). This receptor was taken from a woman between 40 and 55 years old in good health. Some clones in this sample may be carry-over from other donors' samples. Sequencing was done on a sample of PBMCs. CDR3 in DNA: TGTGCCAGCAGCTTAACCGGGAGCAATGAGCAGTTCTTC. It is translated as CASSLTGSNEQFF.